This passage covers 5 T cell receptor beta chains from one sample sequenced in a study of blood T cell repertoires in COVID-19. Sequenced by immunoSEQ multiplex PCR; TCRdb stores in-frame clones only, minus some. Seen here are 85,000 to 110,000 clones, about 86% observed once, and the top ten hold 3.5%. What was sequenced was peripheral blood. The origin of the receptors is a human donor in a cohort sampled during active COVID-19.

The rearrangement joins TRBV5-1 to TRBJ2-7; 7 nucleotides align to TRBD2. The CDR3 is made up of 13 amino acids. Unmatched junction bases numbered 8, after V lost 4 bases and J lost 7 bases. CDR1 is SGHRS and CDR2 is YFSETQ in the germline V gene. In DNA, the CDR3 is TGCGCCAGCAGCCGAGGACTAGGTGGAGAGCAGTACTTC. Translation: CASSRGLGGEQYF.

The chain recombines TRBV28 with TRBJ1-2; D gene ambiguous. Germline V gene data show CDR1 as MDHEN and CDR2 as SYDVKM. The CDR3 is made up of 17 amino acids. Trimming removed 2 bases at V and 2 bases at J, with 18 bases between. CDR3: CASSLESRGPVNYGYTF. CDR3 DNA sequence: TGTGCCAGCAGTTTAGAATCCCGGGGTCCGGTGAACTATGGCTACACCTTC.

V usage is TRBV3-1 (or the pseudogene TRBV3-2) and J usage is TRBJ2-7; D possibly corresponds to TRBD1 (5 bases). The length of the CDR3 is 15 residues. The V end was cut by 1 base, the J end by 2 bases, with 12 bases between. The germline CDR1 and CDR2 sequences are LGHDT and YNNKEL (reference sequence). CDR3 sequence: CASSQVSQGTYEQYF. The CDR3 DNA is TGTGCCAGCAGCCAAGTAAGTCAGGGAACCTACGAGCAGTACTTC.

This chain uses TRBV18 with TRBJ1-1; no reliable D call. The CDR3 is made up of 14 amino acids. Germline V gene lookup returns CDR1 KGHSH and CDR2 LQKENI. V was shortened by 1 base and J by 1 base, with 7 bases between the two germline ends. The CDR3: CASSPQRTNTEAFF. The CDR3 nucleotides read TGTGCCAGCTCACCACAGAGAACGAACACTGAAGCTTTCTTT.

The chain recombines TRBV3-1 (or the pseudogene TRBV3-2) with TRBJ1-5, with a possible D match to TRBD1 (6 bases). Germline V lookup: CDR1 LGHDT, CDR2 YNNKEL (reference sequence). This CDR3 has 15 amino acids. The V end was cut by 0 bases, the J end by 3 bases, with 9 bases between. The CDR3 region is CASSQDGDTNQPQHF. CDR3 nucleotides: TGTGCCAGCAGCCAAGACGGGGACACCAATCAGCCCCAGCATTTT.